These T cell receptor beta chains were read from a single sample in a study of T cell changes during pregnancy in multiple sclerosis. Sequencing was performed with immunoSEQ multiplex PCR; in TCRdb, only in-frame clones are kept and a portion is missing. Of tens of thousands of clones listed, 80% to 90% are singletons. Sequenced material: CD4+ T cells from peripheral blood mononuclear cells, taken in the first trimester of pregnancy. The receptor set was obtained from a female donor with multiple sclerosis, enrolled in a pregnancy study. Both conserved end residues are part of each CDR3. D genes are given only for firm matches. A row's size may be missing; if present it is once, few, many or a size class.

>TRBV5-4|NA|TRBJ2-1|NA
CASSLGREFNNEQFF
TGTGCCAGCAGCTTGGGTCGGGAGTTTAATAATGAGCAGTTCTTC
>TRBV19|TRBD1|TRBJ2-7|NA
CASSTPGQGHEQYF
TGTGCCAGTAGTACACCGGGACAGGGGCACGAGCAGTACTTC
>TRBV7-6|TRBD2|TRBJ2-1|NA
CASSAGTSGRPTVYNEQFF
TGTGCCAGCAGCGCGGGGACTAGCGGGAGGCCCACTGTATACAATGAGCAGTTCTTC
>TRBV19|NA|TRBJ1-2|NA
CASSAGGRGGDYGYTF
TGTGCCAGTAGTGCGGGAGGTAGGGGCGGCGACTATGGCTACACCTTC
>TRBV6-5|NA|TRBJ1-1|NA
CASSQGGLGAEAFF
TGTGCCAGCAGCCAAGGGGGTCTTGGGGCTGAAGCTTTCTTT
>TRBV30|NA|TRBJ1-1|NA
CAWSVQGDTEAFF
TGTGCCTGGAGTGTACAGGGCGATACTGAAGCTTTCTTT
>TRBV2|NA|TRBJ2-1|NA
CASRTGNNEQFF
TGTGCCAGCAGGACCGGGAACAATGAGCAGTTCTTC
>TRBV6-5|NA|TRBJ1-3|NA
CASREDGSSGNTIYF
TGTGCCAGCAGGGAGGACGGCTCCTCTGGAAACACCATATATTTT
>TRBV18|TRBD1|TRBJ1-2|NA
CASSRGQGGDGYTF
TGTGCCAGCTCACGGGGACAGGGAGGGGATGGCTACACCTTC
>TRBV18|TRBD1|TRBJ1-1|NA
CASSPRPGGNTEAFF
TGTGCCAGCTCACCACGTCCAGGGGGGAACACTGAAGCTTTCTTT
>TRBV19|TRBD1|TRBJ1-2|NA
CASSIARDRGLSYGYTF
TGTGCCAGTAGTATAGCCCGCGACAGGGGGCTAAGCTATGGCTACACCTTC
>TRBV30|TRBD2|TRBJ2-1|NA
CAWNPTSGPYNEQFF
TGTGCCTGGAACCCCACTAGCGGCCCCTACAATGAGCAGTTCTTC
>TRBV11-2|TRBD1|TRBJ2-1|NA
CASSPIRGRDNEQFF
TGTGCCAGCAGCCCCATAAGGGGGCGCGATAATGAGCAGTTCTTC
>TRBV7-2|TRBD1|TRBJ2-7|once
CASSSPTGGLYEQYF
TGTGCCAGCAGCTCCCCTACAGGGGGCTTGTACGAGCAGTACTTC
>TRBV5-4|NA|TRBJ1-6|NA
CASSLQTGNNSPLHF
TGTGCCAGCAGCTTACAGACGGGGAACAATTCACCCCTCCACTTT
>TRBV18|NA|TRBJ2-7|NA
CASSSQGSEQYF
TGTGCCAGCTCATCTCAGGGAAGCGAGCAGTACTTC
>TRBV6-6|NA|TRBJ1-2|NA
CAIAQGDYGYTF
TGTGCCATCGCACAGGGAGACTATGGCTACACCTTC
>TRBV7-9|NA|TRBJ2-2|NA
CASSLNRVYTGELFF
TGTGCCAGCAGCTTGAACAGGGTCTATACCGGGGAGCTGTTTTTT
>TRBV5-4|NA|TRBJ1-2|NA
CASSLAGSPGGYTF
TGTGCCAGCAGCTTGGCAGGGTCCCCAGGTGGCTACACCTTC
>TRBV18|NA|TRBJ1-5|NA
CASSPAAGVHQPQHF
TGTGCCAGCTCACCGGCTGCAGGGGTCCATCAGCCCCAGCATTTT
>TRBV4-3|NA|TRBJ1-6|NA
CASRLGQSSYNSPLHF
TGCGCCAGCAGACTCGGACAGAGCTCCTATAATTCACCCCTCCACTTT
>TRBV6-1|TRBD2|TRBJ2-7|NA
CASSESRGAVYEQYF
TGTGCCAGCAGTGAATCGCGGGGGGCGGTCTACGAGCAGTACTTC
>TRBV30|NA|TRBJ1-1|NA
CAWSARGNTEAFF
TGTGCCTGGAGTGCCAGGGGGAACACTGAAGCTTTCTTT
>TRBV25-1|NA|TRBJ2-5|NA
CASSPLSTLYQETQYF
TGTGCCAGCAGTCCTCTGTCGACACTTTACCAAGAGACCCAGTACTTC